This T cell receptor (beta chain) was identified during a study of glioma-infiltrating T cells after dendritic cell vaccination (dated by TCRdb to about 2016). Context from the whole study: Of the roughly 15 glioblastoma patients in the cohort, all drawn from Phase I and II dendritic cell vaccination trials, 9 were newly diagnosed and 6 had recurrent disease. Between about 2002 and 2013, the patients were given dendritic cell vaccination pulsed with autologous tumor lysate. The vaccine was prepared from monocyte-derived dendritic cells that were cultured for roughly seven days with IL-4 and GM-CSF and then pulsed overnight with autologous tumor lysate. Three intradermal dendritic cell vaccine injections were administered to patients at biweekly intervals in the arm below the axilla. In glioblastoma patients vaccinated with dendritic cells, deep sequencing of TCR beta CDR3 regions served to measure tumor-infiltrating lymphocyte content and to compare repertoires between tumor and blood. Survival after dendritic cell vaccination was correlated with TCR sequencing metrics, including TIL content and tumor-blood repertoire overlap.

The germline ends are 19 bases apart after V is trimmed by 6 bases and J by 8 bases. Reading the germline V gene gives CDR1 MNHEY and CDR2 SVGAGI. The CDR3 runs 14 amino acids, cysteine and phenylalanine included. Left in the record is the CDR3 DNA by itself, 42 bases read in frame from the first base. Overall study results and their limits: No direct relationship between TCR clonality and survival was found, suggesting that a diverse polyclonal response may matter. The response model built on TCR overlap across three groups was characterized as speculative, with prospective validation still needed. The cohort was small and heterogeneous, only a few patients had full blood and tumor sets, and even fewer had initial-recurrent tumor pairs. After dendritic cell vaccination, a higher estimated pretreatment TIL content predicted longer time to progression and overall survival.

The meaning of the sample's time point label: after dendritic cell vaccination, including at tumor progression/relapse. Patients were selected for having adequate residual fresh-frozen tumor tissue and more than two years of available survival data. None of the glioblastoma patients carried an isocitrate dehydrogenase mutation, although molecular status otherwise varied. PBMC were collected before vaccination, two weeks after the third vaccination, and at tumor progression when it occurred. The Qiagen DNeasy Blood extraction Kit was used for extraction of genomic DNA. A remark on this clone: Its antigen specificity is not known. Per-base qualities were not stored, and no clone one base away is much larger.

The immunoSEQ assay amplified TCRB CDR3 regions from about 2 micrograms of genomic DNA, or from all available DNA when less than that amount was available. The multiplex PCR employed 60 forward primers targeting TCR V beta segments and 13 reverse primers targeting J beta segments. Synthetic control templates were spiked into each sample at limiting dilution to estimate reads per starting template. Sequencing produced 87 bp reads on the Illumina HiSeq System. In the authors' own workflow: PCR and sequencing errors were removed by a nearest neighbor algorithm that merged closely related sequences. TCR overlap was defined as the percentage of unique tumor TCR beta sequences that were also present in the same patient's peripheral blood. The table comes from immuneACCESS by way of TCRdb, which keeps in-frame sequences with V and J called. Part of the clones is missing from these tables; in studies checked, under half for an unresolved V gene and the rest for unknown reasons. That table gives V, J and clone size, and the DNA gave D and trimming. This sample has some 60,000 clones in its table, and about four fifths of those were observed once. Less than 20% of the sample lies in the top ten.

The receptor was isolated from a human donor with glioblastoma. The sequenced sample was blood, obtained after dendritic cell vaccination. The rearranged chain carries TRBV6-5 and TRBJ1-2; the D segment cannot be called with confidence. The bases are TGTGCCAGCAGCCCTAGTGTTACAGCGGAGGGCTACACCTTC. This encodes CASSPSVTAEGYTF.